The entry below gives a single TCR beta chain sequence along with its context. The target of this receptor is not known. Within one base of it there is no much larger clone, and no base qualities were kept. Deletion took 3 bases off V and 6 bases off J, with a span of 13 bases between the germline ends. Looking up the germline V gene yields CDR1 SGHTA and CDR2 FQGNSA. The CDR3 has 14 amino acids, counting the end cysteine and phenylalanine. Solely the CDR3 DNA is kept, with 42 bases framed from the first base. These data are taken from a study of OX40 agonist ivuxolimab in advanced cancers. About the investigation overall: Ivuxolimab was an agonistic, fully human IgG2 monoclonal antibody directed against OX40 (CD134), a costimulatory receptor. Peripheral TCRbeta sequencing was intended to test whether TCR sequence diversity was altered and clonal T-cell expansion was caused by ivuxolimab. The monotherapy dose-escalation portion (N ≈ 52 patients) of the phase I ivuxolimab trial is reported in the paper. Of the approximately 50 dose-escalation patients, hepatocellular carcinoma was present in roughly 19, melanoma in some 15, renal cell carcinoma in 9 and head and neck cancer in 9. Prior anti-PD-1, anti-PD-L1 or anti-CTLA-4 therapy was permitted, and approximately 42% of dose-escalation patients had received checkpoint inhibitors. A male proportion of around 83% and a mean age of roughly 58 years, ranging from about 20 to 79, were recorded for the dose-escalation cohort. Intravenous ivuxolimab was administered to patients every 2 weeks at six dose levels: 0.01, 0.1, 0.3, 1.5, 3 and 10 mg/kg. Three dose-escalation patients achieved partial responses, one with hepatocellular carcinoma and two with cutaneous melanoma. Study-level results and caveats: After ivuxolimab, more expanded clones were found on average in CD8+ T cells than in CD4+ T cells. Low levels of normalized T-cell clonal expansion were also seen in some patients who did not respond. At doses of 0.1 to 3.0 mg/kg, clonal expansion of both CD4+ and CD8+ blood T cells was observed from baseline to week 6. In the 0.1-3.0 mg/kg groups, partial responders had among the lowest normalized peripheral clonal expansion, particularly in CD8+ T cells. Which antigens the clonally expanded peripheral T cells were specific for was not determined.

The trial excluded patients who had a history of autoimmune disease or were on systemic immunosuppression. Peripheral blood for TCR sequencing was collected from all dose cohorts at baseline, on cycle 4 day 1, and on cycle 7 day 1. The samples were drawn from a first-in-human, open-label, multicenter phase I dose-escalation trial of ivuxolimab. The trial enrolled adults with locally advanced or metastatic head and neck squamous cell, hepatocellular, melanoma or renal cell carcinoma. Before TCR sequencing, CD4+ T cells and CD8+ T cells from peripheral blood were sorted into separate populations. Genomic DNA was isolated from the sorted cells so that the TCRbeta CDR3 region could be sequenced. The immunoSEQ Assay was used to sequence the TCRbeta CDR3 regions. TCRdb took this table from immuneACCESS and kept in-frame rearrangements with V and J called. Such tables lack part of the clones; where checked against another copy, unresolved V genes explain under half of the gap, and the rest is unexplained. For this sample the table gives about 54,000 clones, of which roughly 90% were detected only once. The ten largest clonotypes hold around 12% of the sample.

The sequence joins TRBV7-2 to TRBJ2-3; a confident D gene designation cannot be given. The sequencing here drew on CD4+ or CD8+ T cells sorted from blood, taken in a trial of the OX40 agonist ivuxolimab. The clonotype was recovered from an adult with an advanced solid tumor such as melanoma, head and neck, liver or kidney cancer. The nucleotide sequence reads TGTGCCAGCAGCTTGGGATCTGTGAAGGATACGCAGTATTTT. Its translation reads: CASSLGSVKDTQYF.